This TCR beta chain was sequenced for a study of cytomegalovirus exposure and HLA in healthy donors. In the study overall: Among roughly 180 million T cells, an earlier analysis found 90 million to 130 million unique TCR beta sequences.

The junction had 0 bases not matched to a gene; V was cut back by 8 bases and J by 5 bases. The CDR3 is 12 amino acids. The germline CDR1 and CDR2 sequences are MGHRA and YSYEKL. About this clone: Its antigen is currently unknown.

The study, taken as a whole, reports: In vitro testing confirmed a few CMV-associated chains as specific for CMV antigens. Reports showed the classifier diagnosing cytomegalovirus status with high specificity and sensitivity.

60 Vbeta and 13 Jbeta primers were used in PCR. Method: immunoSEQ multiplex PCR; TCRdb's copy keeps in-frame clones and lacks some. The sample holds around 130,000 clones, around 8.5% seen once. This receptor was taken from a man aged 35 to 55 in good health and CMV-seronegative. The rearrangement links TRBV4-1 to TRBJ2-1, with 10 bases identical to TRBD1. The material sequenced was PBMCs. The CDR3 DNA is TGCGCCAGCGGGACAGGGGACAATGAGCAGTTCTTC. This encodes CASGTGDNEQFF.